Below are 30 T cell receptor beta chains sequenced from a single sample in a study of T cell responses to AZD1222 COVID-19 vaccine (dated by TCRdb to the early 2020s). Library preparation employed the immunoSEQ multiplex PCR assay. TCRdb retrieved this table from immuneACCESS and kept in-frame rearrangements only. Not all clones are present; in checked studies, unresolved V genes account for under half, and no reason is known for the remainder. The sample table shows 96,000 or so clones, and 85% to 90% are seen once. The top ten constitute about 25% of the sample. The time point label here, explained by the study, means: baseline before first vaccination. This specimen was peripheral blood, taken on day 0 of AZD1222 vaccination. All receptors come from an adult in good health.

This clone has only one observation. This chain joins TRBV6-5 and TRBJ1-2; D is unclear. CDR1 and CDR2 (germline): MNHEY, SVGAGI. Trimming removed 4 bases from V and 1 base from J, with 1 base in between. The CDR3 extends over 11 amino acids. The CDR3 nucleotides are TGTGCCAGCAGTTTTAACTATGGCTACACCTTC. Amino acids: CASSFNYGYTF.

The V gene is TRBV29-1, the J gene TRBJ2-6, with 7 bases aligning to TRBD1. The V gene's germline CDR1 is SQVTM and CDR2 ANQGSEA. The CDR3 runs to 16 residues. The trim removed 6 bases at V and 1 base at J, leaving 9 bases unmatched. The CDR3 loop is CSVPTGTTSGANVLTF. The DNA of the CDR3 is TGCAGCGTCCCGACAGGGACAACATCTGGGGCCAACGTCCTGACTTTC.

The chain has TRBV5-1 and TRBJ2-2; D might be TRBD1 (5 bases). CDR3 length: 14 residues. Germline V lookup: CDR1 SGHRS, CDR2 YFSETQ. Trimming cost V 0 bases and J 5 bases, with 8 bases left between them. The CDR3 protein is CASSLAGHTGELFF. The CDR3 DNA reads TGCGCCAGCAGCTTGGCAGGGCATACCGGGGAGCTGTTTTTT.

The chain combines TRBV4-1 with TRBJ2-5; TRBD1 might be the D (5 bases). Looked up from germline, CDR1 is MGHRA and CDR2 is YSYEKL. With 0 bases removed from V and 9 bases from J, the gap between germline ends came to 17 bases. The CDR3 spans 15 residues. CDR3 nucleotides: TGCGCCAGCAGCCAAGATAAGCAGGGCTCCGTGGCCCAGTACTTC. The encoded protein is CASSQDKQGSVAQYF.

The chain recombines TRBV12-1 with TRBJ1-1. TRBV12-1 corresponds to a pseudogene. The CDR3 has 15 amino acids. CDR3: CASSFEDRWNTEAFF. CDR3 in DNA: TGTGCCAGCAGCTTTGAGGACCGATGGAACACTGAAGCTTTCTTT.

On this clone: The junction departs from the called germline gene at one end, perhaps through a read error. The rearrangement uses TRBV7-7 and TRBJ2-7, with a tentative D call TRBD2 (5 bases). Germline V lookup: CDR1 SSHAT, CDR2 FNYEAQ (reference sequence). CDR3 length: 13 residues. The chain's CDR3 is CASSFERGYEQYF. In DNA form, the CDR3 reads TGTGCTAGCAGCTTTGAACGGGGCTACGAGCAGTACTTC.

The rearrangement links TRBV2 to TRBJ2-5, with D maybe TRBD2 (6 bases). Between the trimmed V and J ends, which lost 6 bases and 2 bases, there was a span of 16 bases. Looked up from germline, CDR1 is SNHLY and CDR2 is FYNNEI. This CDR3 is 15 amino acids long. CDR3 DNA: TGTGCCAGCAGCTGGAGGGATGGGGGACAAGAGACCCAGTACTTC. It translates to CASSWRDGGQETQYF.

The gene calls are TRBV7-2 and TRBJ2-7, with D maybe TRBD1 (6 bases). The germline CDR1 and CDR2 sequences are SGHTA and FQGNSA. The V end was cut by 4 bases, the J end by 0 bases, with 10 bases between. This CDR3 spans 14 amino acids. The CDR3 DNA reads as TGTGCCAGCAGCTACAGGGAGAGCTCCTACGAGCAGTACTTC. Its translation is CASSYRESSYEQYF.

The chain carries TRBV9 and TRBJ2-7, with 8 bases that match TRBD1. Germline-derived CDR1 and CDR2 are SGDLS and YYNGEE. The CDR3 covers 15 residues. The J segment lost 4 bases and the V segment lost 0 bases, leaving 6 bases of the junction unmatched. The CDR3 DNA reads TGTGCCAGCAGCGTAGAGCCAGGGGGCAGGTACGAGCAGTACTTC. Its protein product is CASSVEPGGRYEQYF.

CDR3 sequence reads: CAISESVGSYNEQFF. The CDR3 DNA follows: TGTGCCATCAGTGAGTCGGTCGGGAGTTACAATGAGCAGTTCTTC. The rearrangement uses TRBV10-3 and TRBJ2-1; maybe TRBD2 (6 bases). Germline CDR1 and CDR2: ENHRY and SYGVKD. V was shortened by 0 bases and J by 4 bases, with 10 bases between the two germline ends. The CDR3 loop spans 15 amino acids.

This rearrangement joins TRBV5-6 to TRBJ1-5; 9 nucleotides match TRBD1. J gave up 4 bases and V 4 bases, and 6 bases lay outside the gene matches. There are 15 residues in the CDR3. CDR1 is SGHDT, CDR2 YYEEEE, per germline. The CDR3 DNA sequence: TGTGCCAGCAGCCGTACAGGGGGCAATAATCAGCCCCAGCATTTT. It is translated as CASSRTGGNNQPQHF.

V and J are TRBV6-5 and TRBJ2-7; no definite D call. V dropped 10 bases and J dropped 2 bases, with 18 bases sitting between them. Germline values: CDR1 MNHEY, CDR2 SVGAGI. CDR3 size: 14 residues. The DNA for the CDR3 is TGTGCCACCCGACGGTTGGAAGACACCTACGAGCAGTACTTC. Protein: CATRRLEDTYEQYF.

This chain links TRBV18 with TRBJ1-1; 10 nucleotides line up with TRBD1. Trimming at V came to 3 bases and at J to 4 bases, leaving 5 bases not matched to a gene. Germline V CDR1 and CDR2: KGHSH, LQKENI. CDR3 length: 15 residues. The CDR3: CASSPRQGAGTEAFF. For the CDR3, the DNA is TGTGCCAGCTCACCGAGACAGGGGGCTGGCACTGAAGCTTTCTTT.

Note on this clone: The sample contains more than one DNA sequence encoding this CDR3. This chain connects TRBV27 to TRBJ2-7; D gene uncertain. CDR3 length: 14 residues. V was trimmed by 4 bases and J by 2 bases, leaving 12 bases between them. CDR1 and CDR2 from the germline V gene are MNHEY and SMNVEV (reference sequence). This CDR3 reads CASSSLGPAYEQYF. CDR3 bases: TGTGCCAGCAGTTCTCTCGGACCCGCCTACGAGCAGTACTTC.

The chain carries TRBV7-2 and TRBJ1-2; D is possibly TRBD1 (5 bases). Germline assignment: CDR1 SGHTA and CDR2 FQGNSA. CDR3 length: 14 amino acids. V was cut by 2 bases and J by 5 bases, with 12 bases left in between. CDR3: CASSLLGGGYGYTF. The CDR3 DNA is TGTGCCAGCAGCTTATTGGGGGGTGGGTATGGCTACACCTTC.

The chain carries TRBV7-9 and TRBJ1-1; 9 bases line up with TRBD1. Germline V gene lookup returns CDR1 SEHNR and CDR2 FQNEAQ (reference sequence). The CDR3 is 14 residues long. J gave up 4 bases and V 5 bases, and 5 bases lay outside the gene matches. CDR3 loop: CASSPGQGSTEAFF. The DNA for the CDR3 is TGTGCCAGCAGCCCGGGACAGGGTAGCACTGAAGCTTTCTTT.

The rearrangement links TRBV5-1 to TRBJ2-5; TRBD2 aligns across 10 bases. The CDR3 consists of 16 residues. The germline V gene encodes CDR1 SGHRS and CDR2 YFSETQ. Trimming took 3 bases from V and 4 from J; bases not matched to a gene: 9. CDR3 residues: CASSSEIGLAVETQYF. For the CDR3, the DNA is TGCGCCAGCAGCTCCGAGATAGGACTAGCGGTAGAGACCCAGTACTTC.

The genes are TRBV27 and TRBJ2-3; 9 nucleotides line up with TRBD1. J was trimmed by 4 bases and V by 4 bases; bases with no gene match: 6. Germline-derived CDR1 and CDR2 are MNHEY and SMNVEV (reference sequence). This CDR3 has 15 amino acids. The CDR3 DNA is TGTGCCAGCAGTTCACAGGGGGCGCAGCCAGATACGCAGTATTTT. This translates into CASSSQGAQPDTQYF.

The CDR3 DNA is TGTGCCAGCAGTGCACCAGGGAGAGGAAACACCATATATTTT. As protein: CASSAPGRGNTIYF. This chain uses TRBV28 with TRBJ1-3; D possibly corresponds to TRBD1 (5 bases). V was pared by 5 bases and J by 4 bases, with 12 bases between. The length of the CDR3 is 14 residues. Germline assignment: CDR1 MDHEN and CDR2 SYDVKM.

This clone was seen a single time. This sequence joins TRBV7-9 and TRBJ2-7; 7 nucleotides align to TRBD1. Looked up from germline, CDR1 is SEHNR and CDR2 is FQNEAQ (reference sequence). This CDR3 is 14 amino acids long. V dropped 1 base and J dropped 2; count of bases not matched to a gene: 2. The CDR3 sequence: CASSLVGQPYEQYF. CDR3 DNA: TGTGCCAGCAGCTTAGTGGGACAGCCCTACGAGCAGTACTTC.

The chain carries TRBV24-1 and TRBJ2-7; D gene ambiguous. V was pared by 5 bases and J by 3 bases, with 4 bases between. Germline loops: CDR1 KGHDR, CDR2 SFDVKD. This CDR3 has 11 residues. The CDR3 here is CATSVGYEQYF. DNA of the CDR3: TGTGCCACCAGTGTAGGCTACGAGCAGTACTTC.

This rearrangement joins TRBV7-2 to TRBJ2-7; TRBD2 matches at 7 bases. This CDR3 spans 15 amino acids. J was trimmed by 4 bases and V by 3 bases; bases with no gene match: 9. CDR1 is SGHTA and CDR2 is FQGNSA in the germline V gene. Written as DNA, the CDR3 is TGTGCCAGCAGCTTGAGCGGGGCTTTTGAATACGAGCAGTACTTC. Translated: CASSLSGAFEYEQYF.

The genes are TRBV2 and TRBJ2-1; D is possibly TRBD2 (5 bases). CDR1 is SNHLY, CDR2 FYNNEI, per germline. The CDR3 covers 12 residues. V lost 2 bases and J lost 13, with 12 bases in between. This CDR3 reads CASSELDGKQFF. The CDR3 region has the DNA TGTGCCAGCAGTGAATTGGACGGGAAACAGTTCTTC.

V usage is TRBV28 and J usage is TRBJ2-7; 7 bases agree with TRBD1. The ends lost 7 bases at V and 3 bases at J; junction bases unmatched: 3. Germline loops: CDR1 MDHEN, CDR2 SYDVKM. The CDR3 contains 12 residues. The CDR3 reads CASKGTVYEQYF. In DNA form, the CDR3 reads TGTGCCAGCAAAGGGACAGTCTACGAGCAGTACTTC.

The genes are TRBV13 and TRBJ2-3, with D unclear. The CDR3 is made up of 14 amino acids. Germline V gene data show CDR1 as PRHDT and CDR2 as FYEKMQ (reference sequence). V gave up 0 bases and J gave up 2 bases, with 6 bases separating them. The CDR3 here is CASSLGGNTDTQYF. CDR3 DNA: TGTGCCAGCAGCTTAGGTGGGAACACAGATACGCAGTATTTT.

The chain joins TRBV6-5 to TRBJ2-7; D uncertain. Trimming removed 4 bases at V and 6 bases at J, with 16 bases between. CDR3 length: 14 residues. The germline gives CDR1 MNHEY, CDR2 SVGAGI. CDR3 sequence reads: CASSFSGPPVEQYF. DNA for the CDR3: TGTGCCAGCAGTTTCTCCGGCCCGCCAGTCGAGCAGTACTTC.

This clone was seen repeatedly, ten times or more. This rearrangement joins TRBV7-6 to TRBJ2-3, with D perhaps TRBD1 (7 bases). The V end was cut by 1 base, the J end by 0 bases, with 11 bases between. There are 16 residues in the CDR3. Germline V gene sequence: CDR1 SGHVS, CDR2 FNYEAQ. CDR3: CASSLVAGGSTDTQYF. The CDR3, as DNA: TGTGCCAGCAGCTTAGTTGCAGGGGGGAGCACAGATACGCAGTATTTT.

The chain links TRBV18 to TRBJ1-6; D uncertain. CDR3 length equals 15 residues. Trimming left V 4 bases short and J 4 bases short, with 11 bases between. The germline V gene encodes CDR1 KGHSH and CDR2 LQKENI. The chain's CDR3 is CASSLLEHYNSPLHF. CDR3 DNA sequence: TGTGCCAGCTCACTCCTGGAACATTATAATTCACCCCTCCACTTT.

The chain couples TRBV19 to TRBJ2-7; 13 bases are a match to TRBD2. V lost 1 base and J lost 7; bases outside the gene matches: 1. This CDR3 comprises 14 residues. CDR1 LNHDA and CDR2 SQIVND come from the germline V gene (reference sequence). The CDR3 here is CASSIGGLAGEQYF. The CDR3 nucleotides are TGTGCCAGTAGTATAGGGGGACTAGCGGGGGAGCAGTACTTC.

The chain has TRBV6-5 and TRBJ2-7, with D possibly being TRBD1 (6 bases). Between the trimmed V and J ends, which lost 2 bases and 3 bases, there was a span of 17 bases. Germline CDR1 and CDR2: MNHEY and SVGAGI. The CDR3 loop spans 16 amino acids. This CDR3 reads CASSYGSNRVLYEQYF. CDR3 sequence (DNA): TGTGCCAGCAGTTACGGCTCCAACAGGGTCCTCTACGAGCAGTACTTC.